The 26 T cell receptor beta chains given below trace back to one sample, sequenced in a study of cytomegalovirus exposure and HLA in healthy donors. With 60 Vbeta and 13 Jbeta primers, the PCR was carried out. Sequencing used immunoSEQ multiplex PCR; TCRdb keeps in-frame clones, though not all of them. Among about 170,000 clones, roughly four fifths were seen once, and the ten largest hold around 0.71%. The material sequenced was PBMCs. The receptors derive from a female donor in good health and CMV-seronegative.

The chain carries TRBV30 and TRBJ2-5; D gene unclear. CDR3 length: 14 residues. The germline V and J ends were trimmed by 0 bases and 2 bases, with 10 bases remaining between them. The V gene's germline CDR1 is GTSNPN and CDR2 SVGIG (reference sequence). The CDR3 loop is CAWSVQSRQETQYF. In DNA, the CDR3 is TGTGCCTGGAGTGTACAGAGCAGGCAAGAGACCCAGTACTTC.

The genes are TRBV9 and TRBJ2-3; D is unresolved. This CDR3 region has 14 residues. Trimming took off 2 bases at V and 6 bases at J, with 13 bases between the two ends. Germline CDR1 reads SGDLS; CDR2 reads YYNGEE. The CDR3 nucleotides read TGTGCCAGCAGCGTGGGTAGCCTCGGGGATACGCAGTATTTT. Translating it yields CASSVGSLGDTQYF.

This clone was observed a handful of times. Written as DNA, the CDR3 is TGCAGCGCCCGCCGGCAGGGTGGCACAGATACGCAGTATTTT. Residues: CSARRQGGTDTQYF. The chain joins TRBV29-1 to TRBJ2-3; D might be TRBD1 (5 bases). V gave up 7 bases and J gave up 1 base, with 15 bases separating them. Germline-derived CDR1 and CDR2 are SQVTM and ANQGSEA. The CDR3 has 14 amino acids.

The rearrangement joins TRBV7-9 to TRBJ1-1; 7 positions agree with TRBD1. Germline V gene sequence: CDR1 SEHNR, CDR2 FQNEAQ (reference sequence). This CDR3 comprises 17 residues. Trimming cost V 2 bases and J 2 bases; bases outside gene matches: 11. This chain's CDR3 is CASSLNPGQLSNTEAFF. DNA of the CDR3: TGTGCCAGCAGCTTAAATCCGGGACAGTTATCCAACACTGAAGCTTTCTTT. The variable domain in full, with the rest retrieved from reference TRBV7-9 and TRBJ1-1, is DTGVSQNPRHKITKRGQNVTFRCDPISEHNRLYWYRQTLGQGPEFLTYFQNEAQLEKSRLLSDRFSAERPKGSFSTLEIQRTEQGDSAMYLCASSLNPGQLSNTEAFFGQGTRLTVV.

The gene calls are TRBV6-5 and TRBJ2-5; no clear D gene. The length of the CDR3 is 13 residues. Germline CDR1 MNHEY, CDR2 SVGAGI. Trimming shortened V by 6 bases and J by 5 bases, and 13 bases separated the two germline ends. The DNA for the CDR3 is TGTGCCAGCAGCCCATCGGGTCGGGAGACCCAGTACTTC. This codes for CASSPSGRETQYF.

The chain is built from TRBV29-1 and TRBJ2-3; D is perhaps TRBD1 (6 bases). The CDR3 is 12 amino acids. V lost 8 bases, J lost 0 bases, and 9 bases lay in between. Germline lookup yields CDR1 SQVTM and CDR2 ANQGSEA. CDR3: CSTGQSTDTQYF. In nucleotides, the CDR3 is TGCAGCACAGGACAGAGCACAGATACGCAGTATTTT.

The chain uses TRBV18 and TRBJ2-1, with 16 bases that match TRBD2. The length of the CDR3 is 17 residues. J lost 9 bases, V lost 3 bases, and 8 bases had no gene match. CDR1 is KGHSH and CDR2 is LQKENI in the germline V gene. The CDR3 reads CASSPKGLAGGPGEQFF. For the CDR3, the DNA is TGTGCCAGCTCACCTAAGGGACTAGCGGGAGGGCCTGGTGAGCAGTTCTTC.

This clone was observed a few times. This sequence joins TRBV7-9 and TRBJ1-2, with D unresolved. The germline V gene has CDR1 SEHNR and CDR2 FQNEAQ (reference sequence). The V and J ends lost 3 bases and 7 bases respectively, with 9 bases between them. This CDR3 has 12 amino acids. CDR3 protein: CASSLRDLGYTF. The CDR3 region has the DNA TGTGCCAGCAGCTTGCGGGATCTTGGCTACACCTTC.

A single count supports this clone. The rearrangement links TRBV5-4 to TRBJ1-1; unclear D gene. This CDR3 has 14 amino acids. Looked up from germline, CDR1 is SGHNT and CDR2 is YYREEE (reference sequence). The ends were cut back, 0 bases at V and 0 bases at J, with 6 bases in the middle. The CDR3 spells CASSLDILNTEAFF. The DNA of the CDR3 is TGTGCCAGCAGCTTGGATATCTTGAACACTGAAGCTTTCTTT.

Details on this clone: One end of the junction varies from germline; a read error may be responsible. V and J are TRBV20-1 and TRBJ2-6; D not certain. Germline V gene data show CDR1 as DFQATT and CDR2 as SNEGSKA (reference sequence). This CDR3 spans 11 amino acids. The CDR3 nucleotides read TGCAGTGCCCGCGTAATGAACGGCCTGACTTTC. This sequence encodes CSARVMNGLTF.

The chain is built from TRBV7-2 and TRBJ2-3, with 9 bases fitting TRBD2. From germline, CDR1 is SGHTA and CDR2 FQGNSA. The junction had 17 bases not matched to a gene; V was cut back by 5 bases and J by 5 bases. The CDR3 totals 18 residues. The CDR3 region is CASSTPRPPLAGQDTQYF. The CDR3 coding sequence is TGTGCCAGCAGCACACCTAGGCCTCCTCTAGCGGGACAAGATACGCAGTATTTT. Based on the CDR3 plus reference TRBV7-2 and TRBJ2-3, the full variable domain is GAGVSQSPSNKVTEKGKDVELRCDPISGHTALYWYRQSLGQGLEFLIYFQGNSAPDKSGLPSDRFSAERTGGSVSTLTIQRTQQEDSAVYLCASSTPRPPLAGQDTQYFGPGTRLTVL.

The chain employs TRBV19 and TRBJ2-7, with D perhaps matching TRBD2 (6 bases). V lost 10 bases and J 3 bases, leaving 16 bases between the germline ends. Germline loops: CDR1 LNHDA, CDR2 SQIVND (reference sequence). The length of the CDR3 is 13 residues. CDR3 bases: TGTGCCACCCCGGATAGCGGAAACTACGAGCAGTACTTC. It codes for CATPDSGNYEQYF.

The chain has TRBV5-5 and TRBJ2-3; 8 bases align to TRBD1. Trimming at V came to 4 bases and at J to 9 bases, leaving 7 bases not matched to a gene. This CDR3 comprises 13 residues. Germline V gene data show CDR1 as SGHKS and CDR2 as YYEKEE (reference sequence). This CDR3 is CASSLDGQGTQYF. The CDR3 DNA follows: TGTGCCAGCAGCCTAGACGGACAGGGAACGCAGTATTTT.

This clone was seen a single time. The chain joins TRBV30 to TRBJ2-7; TRBD1 matches 9 bases. CDR1 is GTSNPN and CDR2 is SVGIG in the germline V gene (reference sequence). With 4 bases clipped from V and 4 bases from J, the junction kept 14 bases outside the gene matches. The CDR3 extends over 16 amino acids. The CDR3 region has the DNA TGTGCCTGGATCCCACAGGGGGCCTACTCAAGGTACGAGCAGTACTTC. It translates to CAWIPQGAYSRYEQYF.

The chain employs TRBV7-3 and TRBJ2-3; 7 bases are shared with TRBD2. Germline V gene sequence: CDR1 SGHTA, CDR2 FQGTGA. This CDR3 is 17 amino acids long. Trimming at V came to 3 bases and at J to 3 bases, leaving 12 bases not matched to a gene. CDR3 in amino acids: CASSLGKIGEGTDTQYF. The CDR3 nucleotides read TGTGCCAGCAGCTTGGGGAAGATCGGGGAGGGGACAGATACGCAGTATTTT.

This chain links TRBV19 with TRBJ2-2, with 9 positions matching TRBD1. Unmatched junction bases numbered 5, after V lost 6 bases and J lost 6 bases. CDR1 and CDR2 from the germline V gene are LNHDA and SQIVND (reference sequence). This CDR3 contains 14 residues. The chain's CDR3 is CASSETGGAGELFF. The CDR3 region has the DNA TGTGCCAGTAGCGAGACAGGGGGGGCCGGGGAGCTGTTTTTT.

This chain connects TRBV11-3 to TRBJ2-5; D not certain. Between the trimmed V and J ends, which lost 6 bases and 1 base, there was a span of 15 bases. The CDR3 is made up of 15 amino acids. The germline CDR1 and CDR2 sequences are SGHNT and YENEEA. The CDR3 reads CASSSRTDTQETQYF. The CDR3 nucleotides are TGTGCCAGCAGTTCCCGTACCGACACCCAAGAGACCCAGTACTTC.

The chain employs TRBV6-5 and TRBJ1-1; D perhaps matches TRBD1 (6 bases). Trimming removed 7 bases at V and 5 bases at J, with 17 bases between. Germline V gene lookup returns CDR1 MNHEY and CDR2 SVGAGI. The CDR3 runs 14 residues. The chain's CDR3 is CASTRQALGTEAFF. DNA for the CDR3: TGTGCCAGCACCCGACAGGCCCTTGGGACTGAAGCTTTCTTT.

This clone was seen more than once but under ten times. The chain recombines TRBV27 with TRBJ1-4; no reliable D call. V shed 2 bases and J shed 7 bases, with 8 bases lying between them. The CDR3 loop spans 13 amino acids. Germline-derived CDR1 and CDR2 are MNHEY and SMNVEV (reference sequence). The CDR3: CASSLREGEKLFF. The CDR3 bases are TGTGCCAGCAGTTTAAGGGAGGGTGAAAAACTGTTTTTT. Full variable domain (remainder filled in from reference TRBV27 and TRBJ1-4): EAQVTQNPRYLITVTGKKLTVTCSQNMNHEYMSWYRQDPGLGLRQIYYSMNVEVTDKGDVPEGYKVSRKEKRNFPLILESPSPNQTSLYFCASSLREGEKLFFGSGTQLSVL.

This rearrangement joins TRBV19 to TRBJ2-2; 10 bases align to TRBD2. The germline V gene has CDR1 LNHDA and CDR2 SQIVND (reference sequence). The CDR3 consists of 14 residues. Unmatched junction bases numbered 2, after V lost 6 bases and J lost 4 bases. CDR3 residues: CASSQRGGTGELFF. CDR3 bases: TGTGCCAGTAGCCAGCGGGGGGGCACCGGGGAGCTGTTTTTT.

The J gene is TRBJ1-2, the V gene TRBV9; TRBD1 aligns across 7 bases. Looked up from germline, CDR1 is SGDLS and CDR2 is YYNGEE. The CDR3 sequence is 14 residues long. V gave up 3 bases and J gave up 12 bases; unmatched junction bases: 14. CDR3 protein: CASSAFGDSLRHTF. The CDR3 nucleotides are TGTGCCAGCAGCGCCTTCGGGGACAGCCTTAGACACACCTTC.

This chain joins TRBV9 and TRBJ1-2; D is unresolved. Trimming removed 3 bases from V and 10 bases from J, with 10 bases in between. Germline values: CDR1 SGDLS, CDR2 YYNGEE. This CDR3 is built from 11 residues. As DNA, the CDR3 is TGTGCCAGCAGCGCCCGGGGTGACTACACCTTC. It specifies CASSARGDYTF.

V gene TRBV19 combines with J gene TRBJ2-5, with TRBD1 identical over 7 bases. Per germline, CDR1 LNHDA and CDR2 SQIVND (reference sequence). This CDR3 is built from 14 residues. V was clipped by 2 bases and J by 4 bases; unmatched bases: 4. The CDR3 reads CASSIRGGVETQYF. DNA of the CDR3: TGTGCCAGTAGTATACGAGGGGGCGTAGAGACCCAGTACTTC. The entire variable domain, with the rest obtained from reference TRBV19 and TRBJ2-5, is as follows: DGGITQSPKYLFRKEGQNVTLSCEQNLNHDAMYWYRQDPGQGLRLIYYSQIVNDFQKGDIAEGYSVSREKKESFPLTVTSAQKNPTAFYLCASSIRGGVETQYFGPGTRLLVL.

This chain joins TRBV28 and TRBJ2-1; 12 nucleotides agree with TRBD1. Per germline, CDR1 MDHEN and CDR2 SYDVKM. The CDR3 extends over 20 amino acids. After removal of 4 bases from V and 0 bases from J, the junction contained 13 bases not matched to a gene. This CDR3 reads CASSYRPGTGGKSSYNEQFF. DNA for the CDR3: TGTGCCAGCAGTTACCGTCCCGGGACAGGGGGCAAAAGCTCCTACAATGAGCAGTTCTTC.

The V gene is TRBV5-1, the J gene TRBJ1-1; no clear D gene. The CDR3 runs to 13 residues. The germline V and J ends were trimmed by 1 base and 3 bases, with 7 bases remaining between them. The germline gives CDR1 SGHRS, CDR2 YFSETQ. The CDR3 sequence: CASSLMGDTEAFF. DNA for the CDR3: TGCGCCAGCAGCTTGATGGGAGACACTGAAGCTTTCTTT.

A single count supports this clone. This rearrangement joins TRBV4-2 to TRBJ2-3; 11 bases are a match to TRBD2. J gave up 5 bases and V 0 bases, and 4 bases lay outside the gene matches. Per germline, CDR1 LGHNA and CDR2 YNFKEQ. The CDR3 extends over 16 amino acids. The CDR3 coding sequence is TGTGCCAGCAGCCAAGAACTAGCGGGAGTTGTAGATACGCAGTATTTT. This gives the protein CASSQELAGVVDTQYF.